This record covers a single T cell receptor (beta chain). What antigen it recognizes has not been identified. No base-level quality is on record; no much larger clone is a single base apart. The data are from a study of Ad26.COV2.S vaccination and SARS-CoV-2 variants (dated by TCRdb to about 2021). Broadly, across the study: Donors in the vaccine arm were drawn from COV1001, a phase I-IIa trial of Ad26.COV2.S in healthy adults that was multicentre, randomized, double-blind and placebo-controlled. Ad26.COV2.S was administered intramuscularly at 5 x 10^10 or 1 x 10^11 viral particles, either as a single shot or as two shots given 56 days apart. Participants in the trial were split at random into five groups of five each, receiving low-dose or high-dose Ad26.COV2.S once or twice, or else placebo on both occasions. Investigators did not know the trial group allocation while performing experiments and assessing outcomes. TCRbeta repertoire sequencing was used to assess the specificity and breadth of SARS-CoV-2-reactive T cell receptors after Ad26.COV2.S vaccination. The TCR-sequenced set comprised roughly 30 samples: some 20 Ad26.COV2.S vaccine recipients, 5 placebo recipients and 8 SARS-CoV-2 convalescent individuals.

TCRbeta CDR3 regions were sequenced with the immunoSEQ Assay. After extraction, genomic DNA underwent amplification by bias-controlled multiplex PCR, followed by high-throughput sequencing. As for the authors' bioinformatics: Collapsing and filtering of sequences were performed to quantify the absolute abundance of each unique TCRbeta CDR3 region. T cell fraction was estimated by normalization of TCRbeta template counts to usable DNA, with usable DNA being measured through amplification of reference genes present in all nucleated cells. Repertoire TCRs were annotated as SARS-CoV-2-specific by exact matching of V gene, CDR3 amino acid sequence and J gene to a known reactive TCR set. MIRA supplied the reference SARS-CoV-2 TCR set, which was filtered for enrichment in COVID-19-positive ImmuneCODE repertoires so that public or cross-reactive TCRs were removed. Using the MIRA antigens, annotated TCRs were further analysed by specific ORF or by position within an ORF. Depth was the summed frequency of annotated unique rearrangements, while breadth was defined as annotated unique rearrangements over total unique productive rearrangements. TCR breadth was compared between groups using two-sided Wilcoxon rank-sum tests. Not all clones reach the TCRdb copy of this immuneACCESS table, which keeps in-frame sequences only. Checked studies attribute under half of the gap to unresolved V genes and leave the rest unexplained. V and J calls plus clone size are reproduced from that table; the DNA served to infer D and trimming. The sample records around 340,000 clones, approximately 90% of which are singletons. 5% of the sample comes from the top ten.

Study-level results and caveats: Compared with placebo recipients, Ad26.COV2.S recipients showed higher spike-specific TCR breadth (P = 0.0014). After vaccination, substantial breadth of spike-specific CD8+ and CD4+ T cell responses was reported. According to the authors, total T cell responses may have been underestimated by the TCR breadth and depth analyses. The study lacked the statistical power to compare responses across vaccine doses or regimens. Vaccine and placebo recipients had comparable non-spike TCR breadth, which fits with the vaccine containing only spike.

There are 13 amino acids in the CDR3, from cysteine to phenylalanine inclusive. Solely the CDR3 DNA is kept, with 39 bases framed from the first base. The germline V gene (reference sequence) yields MNHNY for CDR1 and SVGAGI for CDR2. V lost 2 bases and J lost 5 bases, and the count of bases not matched to a germline gene is 3. The treatment or condition label on this specimen signifies: around 19 received Ad26.COV2.S at low or high dose, single or two shots; about 5 received placebo; per-sample allocation not given. Repertoires of vaccine and placebo recipients were sequenced from samples collected on day 63 after the first injection. In Cohort 1b, around 23 adults aged 18-55 years were enrolled at a single site in Boston, USA, between 29 July and 7 August 2020. Ad26.COV2.S was a replication-incompetent adenovirus type 26 vector expressing a prefusion-stabilized SARS-CoV-2 spike protein from the original Wuhan strain.

This TCR was sampled from a person between 18 and 59 years old who received the Ad26.COV2.S COVID-19 vaccine or a placebo. The chain joins TRBV6-6 to TRBJ2-7; the junction holds 7 bases that match TRBD1. The sample here was peripheral blood, taken in a trial of Ad26.COV2.S vaccine versus placebo. The nucleotide sequence reads TGTGCCAGCAGTTACGGGCAGGGGGACGAGCAGTACTTC. The encoded protein is CASSYGQGDEQYF.